This T cell receptor (beta chain) was documented in a study of immune evolution from preneoplasia to lung adenocarcinoma. The repertoire was sequenced with immunoSEQ multiplex PCR; TCRdb's copy has only in-frame clones and lacks some. The repertoire holds more than 8,000 clones, about three quarters seen once, with roughly 4.5% in the top ten. CDR1 and CDR2 (germline): SGHNT, YYREEE (reference sequence). Trimming removed 2 bases from V and 5 bases from J; junction bases left unmatched: 7. The CDR3 runs to 16 residues. A note on this clone: Its antigen is undetermined.

Overall study findings and caveats: Normal lung had the highest top T cell clone frequencies. KRAS-mutant nodules had the highest T cell clonality.

Resections took place in Japan or China from the mid-2010s to the late 2010s. Macro-dissection enriched premalignant or tumor cells before nucleic acid extraction. The sample taken for sequencing was FFPE minimally invasive lung adenocarcinoma tissue. This sequence originates from a person in their 70s with lung adenocarcinoma. Some clones in this sample may be carry-over from other donors' samples. The chain joins TRBV5-4 to TRBJ1-2; 12 bases are shared with TRBD1. The CDR3 spells CASSFFKGQGAYGYTF. Written as DNA, the CDR3 is TGTGCCAGCAGCTTTTTCAAGGGACAGGGGGCGTATGGCTACACCTTC.